Sequencing of this T cell receptor (beta chain) was carried out in a study of PD-L1 blockade in urothelial cancer. The overall study: Analyses used blood from 3 weeks (second dose) and 6 weeks after treatment start. The median number of T cells present in blood samples was fewer than 150,000.

Looked up from germline, CDR1 is LNHDA and CDR2 is SQIVND (reference sequence). The CDR3 loop spans 15 amino acids. V gave up 11 bases and J gave up 3 bases; unmatched junction bases: 12. Sample time point: pretreatment peripheral blood. What went into each PCR as a spike was synthetic TCR analog templates. Generated by immunoSEQ multiplex PCR, the TCRdb table keeps only in-frame clones and is missing some. The sample yields under 95,000 clones, 84% seen once. This TCR derives from a man aged 55 to 70 with urothelial cancer. Sequencing was performed on PBMCs, taken around atezolizumab (anti-PD-L1) treatment. The V gene is TRBV19, the J gene TRBJ1-5; 8 bases are shared with TRBD1. The CDR3 loop is CACGRDRSYNQPQHF. The CDR3 nucleotides are TGTGCCTGTGGGAGGGACAGGAGTTACAATCAGCCCCAGCATTTT.